What follows describes a single T cell receptor beta chain. One end of the junction varies from germline; a read error may be responsible. This sample was included in a study of CD8+CD57+ T cells in acquired aplastic anemia. The overall study: Across the sorted CD4+ and CD8+ cells, DNA amounts averaged approximately 3 ug.

From germline, CDR1 is LNHDA and CDR2 SQIVND (reference sequence). The CDR3 length is 14 residues. Previously, flow cytometry had revealed CD8+CD57+ cell expansion in the patients chosen for sequencing. TCR beta VDJ and CDR3 were profiled, and genomic DNA was the template. TCRdb re-called the reads with MiXCR, one entry per CDR3 protein. The data show 150,000 to 200,000 distinct CDR3 sequences, about 70% seen once. This receptor was taken from a human donor with aplastic anemia. This chain joins TRBV19 and TRBJ2-5; 11 bases are shared with TRBD2. TRBJ2-7 matches the DNA end more closely, so the J call is doubtful. The material sequenced was sorted CD4+, CD8+, or CD8+CD57+ T cells (not recorded which) from PBMCs. This CDR3 is CASSIAGGPYEQYF. As DNA, the CDR3 is TGTGCCAGTAGCATAGCGGGGGGGCCCTACGAGCAGTACTTC.